This T cell receptor beta chain derives from a study of human T cells and chemical hapten exposure. The time point: patch test 3, about 24 weeks after DPC sensitization. Treatment: therapeutic diphenylcyclopropenone sensitization with weekly scalp DPC. TCRdb recomputed calls from the RACE reads with MiXCR, one row per CDR3 protein. The data contain under 100,000 distinct CDR3 sequences, 10% to 14% of them seen just once; the ten biggest clones take up about 3.5%. CDR1 LNHDA and CDR2 SQIVND come from the germline V gene (reference sequence). J lost 8 bases, V lost 3 bases, and 8 bases had no gene match. The CDR3 contains 15 residues. Points from the study as a whole: DPC sensitization left the count of TCRs above 1 in 1000 unchanged.

In the case of this clonotype: Its antigen is still unknown.

The starting material was whole blood, obtained in connection with sensitization to the hapten diphenylcyclopropenone (DPC). This clonotype was obtained from a woman in her forties or fifties with alopecia areata. Some clones in this sample may be carry-over from other donors' samples. The J gene is TRBJ2-1, the V gene TRBV19, with 9 bases identical to TRBD2. The CDR3 protein is CASSIGLAGTYEQFF. Written as DNA, the CDR3 is TGTGCCAGTAGTATCGGCCTAGCGGGAACGTATGAGCAGTTCTTC. The entire variable domain, with the rest obtained from reference TRBV19 and TRBJ2-1, is as follows: DGGITQSPKYLFRKEGQNVTLSCEQNLNHDAMYWYRQDPGQGLRLIYYSQIVNDFQKGDIAEGYSVSREKKESFPLTVTSAQKNPTAFYLCASSIGLAGTYEQFFGPGTRLTVL.